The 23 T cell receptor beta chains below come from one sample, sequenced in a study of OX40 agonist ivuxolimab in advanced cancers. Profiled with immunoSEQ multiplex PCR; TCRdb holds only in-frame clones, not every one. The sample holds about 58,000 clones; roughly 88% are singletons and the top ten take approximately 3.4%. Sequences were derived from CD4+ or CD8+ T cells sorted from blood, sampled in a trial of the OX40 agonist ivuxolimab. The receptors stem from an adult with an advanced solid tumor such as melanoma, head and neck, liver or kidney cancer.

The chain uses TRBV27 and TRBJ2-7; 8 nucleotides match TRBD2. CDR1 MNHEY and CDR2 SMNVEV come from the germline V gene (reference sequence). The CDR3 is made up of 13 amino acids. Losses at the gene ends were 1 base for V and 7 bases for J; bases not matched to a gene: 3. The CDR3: CASSLLREAEQYF. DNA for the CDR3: TGTGCCAGCAGTTTATTGCGGGAGGCAGAGCAGTACTTC.

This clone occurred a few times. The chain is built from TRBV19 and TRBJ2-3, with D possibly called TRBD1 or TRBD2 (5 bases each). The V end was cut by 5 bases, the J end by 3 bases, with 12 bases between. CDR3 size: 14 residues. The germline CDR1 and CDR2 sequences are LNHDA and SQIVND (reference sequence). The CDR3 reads CASSPGTETDTQYF. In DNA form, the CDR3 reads TGTGCCAGTAGTCCGGGGACGGAGACAGATACGCAGTATTTT.

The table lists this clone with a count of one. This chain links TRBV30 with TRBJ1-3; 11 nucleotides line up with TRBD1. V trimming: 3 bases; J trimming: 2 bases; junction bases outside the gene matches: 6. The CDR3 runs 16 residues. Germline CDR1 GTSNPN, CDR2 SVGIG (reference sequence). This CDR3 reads CAWRSGQGAPGNTIYF. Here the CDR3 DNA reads TGTGCCTGGAGGTCAGGACAGGGGGCGCCTGGAAACACCATATATTTT.

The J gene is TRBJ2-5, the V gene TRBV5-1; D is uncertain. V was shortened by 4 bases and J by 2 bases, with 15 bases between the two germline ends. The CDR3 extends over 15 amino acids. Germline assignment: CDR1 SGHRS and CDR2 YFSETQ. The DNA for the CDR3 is TGCGCCAGCAGCCCCAGAAGATCCACTCAAGAGACCCAGTACTTC. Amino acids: CASSPRRSTQETQYF.

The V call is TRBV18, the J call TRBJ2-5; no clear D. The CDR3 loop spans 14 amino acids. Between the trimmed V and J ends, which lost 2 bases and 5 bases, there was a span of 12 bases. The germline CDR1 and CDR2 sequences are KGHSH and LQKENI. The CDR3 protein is CASSPLTDGETQYF. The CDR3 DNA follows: TGTGCCAGCTCACCATTAACCGACGGCGAGACCCAGTACTTC. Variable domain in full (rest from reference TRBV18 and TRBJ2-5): NAGVMQNPRHLVRRRGQEARLRCSPMKGHSHVYWYRQLPEEGLKFMVYLQKENIIDESGMPKERFSAEFPKEGPSILRIQQVVRGDSAAYFCASSPLTDGETQYFGPGTRLLVL.

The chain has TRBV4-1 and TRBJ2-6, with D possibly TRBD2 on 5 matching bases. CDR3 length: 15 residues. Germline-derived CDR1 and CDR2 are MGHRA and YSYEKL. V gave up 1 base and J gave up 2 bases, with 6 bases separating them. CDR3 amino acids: CASSQAGTGANVLTF. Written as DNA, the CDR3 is TGCGCCAGCAGCCAAGCCGGGACTGGGGCCAACGTCCTGACTTTC.

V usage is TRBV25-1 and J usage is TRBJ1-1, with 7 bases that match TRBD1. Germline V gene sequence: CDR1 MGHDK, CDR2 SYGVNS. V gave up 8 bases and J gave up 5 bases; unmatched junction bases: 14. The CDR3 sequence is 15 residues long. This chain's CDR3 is CASRSDRVRGTEAFF. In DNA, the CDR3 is TGTGCCAGCCGTAGCGACAGGGTAAGAGGAACTGAAGCTTTCTTT.

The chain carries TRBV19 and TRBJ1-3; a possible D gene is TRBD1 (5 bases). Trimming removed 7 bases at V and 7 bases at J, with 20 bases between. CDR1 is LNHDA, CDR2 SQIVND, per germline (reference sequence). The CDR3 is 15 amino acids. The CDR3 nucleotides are TGTGCCAGTACCTCCCTGGTCGGGGACGGCAACACCATATATTTT. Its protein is CASTSLVGDGNTIYF. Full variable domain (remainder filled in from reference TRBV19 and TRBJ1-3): DGGITQSPKYLFRKEGQNVTLSCEQNLNHDAMYWYRQDPGQGLRLIYYSQIVNDFQKGDIAEGYSVSREKKESFPLTVTSAQKNPTAFYLCASTSLVGDGNTIYFGEGSWLTVV.

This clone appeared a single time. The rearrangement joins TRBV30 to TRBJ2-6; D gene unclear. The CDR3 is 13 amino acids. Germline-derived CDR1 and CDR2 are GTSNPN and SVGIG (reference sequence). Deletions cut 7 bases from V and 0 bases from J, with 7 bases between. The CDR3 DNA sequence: TGTGCCTCCCTTTCCTCTGGGGCCAACGTCCTGACTTTC. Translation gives CASLSSGANVLTF.

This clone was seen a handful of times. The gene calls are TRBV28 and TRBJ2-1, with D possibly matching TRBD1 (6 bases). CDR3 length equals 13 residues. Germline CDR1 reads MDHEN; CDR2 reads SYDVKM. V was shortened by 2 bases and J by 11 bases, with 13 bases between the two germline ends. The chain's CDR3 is CASSLIGDKQQFF. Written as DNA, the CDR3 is TGTGCCAGCAGTTTAATTGGGGACAAGCAGCAGTTCTTC.

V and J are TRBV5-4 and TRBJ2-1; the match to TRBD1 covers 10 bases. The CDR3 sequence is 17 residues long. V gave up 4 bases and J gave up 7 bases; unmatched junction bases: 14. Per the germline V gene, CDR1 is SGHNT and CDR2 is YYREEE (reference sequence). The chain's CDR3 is CASSPDRGLPLSNEQFF. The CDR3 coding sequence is TGTGCCAGCAGCCCTGACAGGGGGCTACCACTTTCTAATGAGCAGTTCTTC.

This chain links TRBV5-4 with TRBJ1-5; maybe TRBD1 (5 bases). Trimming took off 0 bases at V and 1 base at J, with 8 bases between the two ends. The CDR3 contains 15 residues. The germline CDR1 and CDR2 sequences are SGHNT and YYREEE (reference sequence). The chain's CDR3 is CASSLGGLSNQPQHF. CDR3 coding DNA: TGTGCCAGCAGCTTGGGGGGGTTGAGCAATCAGCCCCAGCATTTT.

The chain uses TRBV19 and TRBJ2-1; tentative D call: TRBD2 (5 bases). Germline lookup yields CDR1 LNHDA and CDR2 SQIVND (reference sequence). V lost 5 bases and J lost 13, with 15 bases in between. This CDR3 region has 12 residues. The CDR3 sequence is CASSSETGSQFF. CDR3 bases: TGTGCCAGTAGTTCGGAGACGGGATCCCAGTTCTTC.

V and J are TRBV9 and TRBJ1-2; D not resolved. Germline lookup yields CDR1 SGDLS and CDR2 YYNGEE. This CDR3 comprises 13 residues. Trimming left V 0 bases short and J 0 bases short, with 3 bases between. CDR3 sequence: CASSVDPNYGYTF. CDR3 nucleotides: TGTGCCAGCAGCGTAGACCCTAACTATGGCTACACCTTC.

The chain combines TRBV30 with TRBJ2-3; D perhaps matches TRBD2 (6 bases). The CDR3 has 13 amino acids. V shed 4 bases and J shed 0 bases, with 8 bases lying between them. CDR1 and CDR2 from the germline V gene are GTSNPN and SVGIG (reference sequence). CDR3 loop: CAWTLASTDTQYF. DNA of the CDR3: TGTGCCTGGACCCTAGCGAGCACAGATACGCAGTATTTT.

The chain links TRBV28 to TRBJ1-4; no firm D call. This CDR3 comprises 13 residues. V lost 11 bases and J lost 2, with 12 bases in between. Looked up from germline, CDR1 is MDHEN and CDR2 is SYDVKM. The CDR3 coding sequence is TGTGCCTGCGAGTCCGGGACTAATGAAAAACTGTTTTTT. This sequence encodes CACESGTNEKLFF.

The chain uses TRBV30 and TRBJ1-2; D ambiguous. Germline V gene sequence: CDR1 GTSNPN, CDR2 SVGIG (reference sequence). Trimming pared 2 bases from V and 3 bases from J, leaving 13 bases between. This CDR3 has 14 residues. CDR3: CAWSHTLFHYGYTF. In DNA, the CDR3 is TGTGCCTGGAGTCACACGTTATTCCACTATGGCTACACCTTC.

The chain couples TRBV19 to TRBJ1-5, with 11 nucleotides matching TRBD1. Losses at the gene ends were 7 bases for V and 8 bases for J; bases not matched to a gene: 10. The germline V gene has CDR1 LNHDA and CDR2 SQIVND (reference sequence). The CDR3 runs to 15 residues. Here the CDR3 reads CASKMDRGLEEPQHF. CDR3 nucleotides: TGTGCCAGTAAAATGGACAGGGGGCTCGAGGAGCCCCAGCATTTT.

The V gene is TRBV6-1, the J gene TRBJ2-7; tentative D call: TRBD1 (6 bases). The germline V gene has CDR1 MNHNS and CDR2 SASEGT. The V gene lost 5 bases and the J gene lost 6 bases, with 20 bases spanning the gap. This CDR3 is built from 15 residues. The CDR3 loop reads CASSSNRVGAGEQYF. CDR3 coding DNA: TGTGCCAGCAGTTCAAACAGGGTTGGGGCCGGCGAGCAGTACTTC.

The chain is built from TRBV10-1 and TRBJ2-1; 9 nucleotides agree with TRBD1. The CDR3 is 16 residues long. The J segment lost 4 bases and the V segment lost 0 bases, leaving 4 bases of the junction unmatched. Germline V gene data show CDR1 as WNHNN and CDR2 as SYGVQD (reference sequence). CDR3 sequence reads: CASSESRGQGYNEQFF. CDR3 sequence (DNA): TGCGCCAGCAGTGAGTCGAGAGGACAGGGGTACAATGAGCAGTTCTTC.

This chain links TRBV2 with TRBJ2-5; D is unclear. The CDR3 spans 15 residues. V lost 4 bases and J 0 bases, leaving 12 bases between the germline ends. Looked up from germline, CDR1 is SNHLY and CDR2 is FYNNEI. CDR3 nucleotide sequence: TGTGCCAGCAGTGGCGTTTTTGGTGACCAAGAGACCCAGTACTTC. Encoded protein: CASSGVFGDQETQYF. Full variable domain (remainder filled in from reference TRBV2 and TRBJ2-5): EPEVTQTPSHQVTQMGQEVILRCVPISNHLYFYWYRQILGQKVEFLVSFYNNEISEKSEIFDDQFSVERPDGSNFTLKIRSTKLEDSAMYFCASSGVFGDQETQYFGPGTRLLVL.

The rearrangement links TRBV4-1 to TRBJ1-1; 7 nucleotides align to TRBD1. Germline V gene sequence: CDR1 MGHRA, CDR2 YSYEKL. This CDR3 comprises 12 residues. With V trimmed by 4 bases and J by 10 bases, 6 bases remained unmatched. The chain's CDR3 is CASSLNRGRAFF. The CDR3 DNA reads TGCGCCAGCAGCCTGAACAGGGGTCGAGCTTTCTTT.

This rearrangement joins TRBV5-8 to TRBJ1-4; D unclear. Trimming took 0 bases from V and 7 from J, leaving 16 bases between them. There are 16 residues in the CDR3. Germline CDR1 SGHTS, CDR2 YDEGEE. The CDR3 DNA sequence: TGTGCCAGCAGCTTGGGTAGAGTAACAGAGACTGAAAAACTGTTTTTT. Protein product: CASSLGRVTETEKLFF.